This T cell receptor beta chain was observed in a study of blood T cell repertoires in COVID-19. Study overall: Collection of acute and convalescent COVID-19 samples took place in the United States, Italy and Spain.

This clone was seen a few times. This CDR3 contains 12 residues. V gave up 1 base and J gave up 9 bases, with 8 bases separating them. Per the germline V gene, CDR1 is SGHRS and CDR2 is YFSETQ. Authors' data handling: Amplification with reference gene primers provided the estimates of nucleated cell counts. TCRdb keeps only in-frame clones here, not all; method: immunoSEQ multiplex PCR. V, J and clone size reflect that table, while D and trimming were determined from the DNA. Of around 170,000 clones detected, 81% appear once; the ten largest clones hold 12%. The chain employs TRBV5-1 and TRBJ2-1; D unresolved. Sequences were obtained from peripheral blood. This clonotype was sampled from an elderly woman with COVID-19, enrolled during active disease. The DNA of the CDR3 is TGCGCCAGCAGCTTGTGGGCCAGTGAGCAGTTCTTC. Encoded protein: CASSLWASEQFF.